The 10 T cell receptor beta chains given below trace back to one sample, sequenced in a study of cytomegalovirus exposure and HLA in healthy donors. PCR was performed using 60 Vbeta and 13 Jbeta primers. The assay was immunoSEQ multiplex PCR, and TCRdb's table has in-frame clones only and misses some. The top ten hold roughly 1.9% of the sample, which has roughly 100,000 clones, about 80% seen once. Sample: PBMCs. The receptors derive from a woman aged 40 to 50 in good health and CMV-seronegative.

The chain recombines TRBV19 with TRBJ1-5; D gene uncertain. Germline values: CDR1 LNHDA, CDR2 SQIVND (reference sequence). V lost 9 bases, J lost 5 bases, and 20 bases lay in between. The CDR3 has 15 residues. In DNA, the CDR3 is TGTGCCAGCACCCGAGGAGGGTCGCTGCATCAGCCCCAGCATTTT. This codes for CASTRGGSLHQPQHF. Full variable domain (remainder filled in from reference TRBV19 and TRBJ1-5): DGGITQSPKYLFRKEGQNVTLSCEQNLNHDAMYWYRQDPGQGLRLIYYSQIVNDFQKGDIAEGYSVSREKKESFPLTVTSAQKNPTAFYLCASTRGGSLHQPQHFGDGTRLSIL.

This chain links TRBV11-2 with TRBJ2-7; D unclear. CDR3 length: 13 amino acids. Per the germline V gene, CDR1 is SGHAT and CDR2 is FQNNGV. V lost 4 bases and J lost 4, with 11 bases in between. Written as DNA, the CDR3 is TGTGCCAGCAGCTCCTTAATTCGGTACGAGCAGTACTTC. This translates into CASSSLIRYEQYF.

The chain carries TRBV7-3 and TRBJ1-1; TRBD1 matches 8 bases. The V and J ends lost 3 bases and 4 bases, in that order; junction bases with no gene match: 7. This CDR3 region has 15 residues. Germline-derived CDR1 and CDR2 are SGHTA and FQGTGA. The CDR3 coding sequence is TGTGCCAGCAGCTTGACAGGGGTGGCGGGCACTGAAGCTTTCTTT. This gives the protein CASSLTGVAGTEAFF.

This chain joins TRBV18 and TRBJ1-5; 7 nucleotides align to TRBD1. There are 14 residues in the CDR3. J was trimmed by 9 bases and V by 2 bases; bases with no gene match: 7. Germline CDR1 KGHSH, CDR2 LQKENI. CDR3 residues: CASSPGTAWGPQHF. The CDR3 region has the DNA TGTGCCAGCTCACCAGGGACAGCGTGGGGGCCCCAGCATTTT.

The chain combines TRBV28 with TRBJ1-1; no definite D call. The CDR3 runs 12 residues. Germline V CDR1 and CDR2: MDHEN, SYDVKM. Trimming took 3 bases from V and 8 from J, leaving 10 bases between them. Written as DNA, the CDR3 is TGTGCCAGCAGTTTGTCTCCTCAGGAAGCTTTCTTT. This codes for CASSLSPQEAFF.

This sequence joins TRBV7-2 and TRBJ2-3; tentatively, D is TRBD2 (5 bases). Germline V CDR1 and CDR2: SGHTA, FQGNSA. Trimming shortened V by 6 bases and J by 2 bases, and 9 bases separated the two germline ends. The CDR3 sequence is 13 residues long. CDR3 DNA sequence: TGTGCCAGCAGTCGAGCGGTCACAGATACGCAGTATTTT. Translating gives CASSRAVTDTQYF.

The chain couples TRBV5-4 to TRBJ2-3; 11 bases line up with TRBD1. The CDR3 sequence is 16 residues long. Germline-derived CDR1 and CDR2 are SGHNT and YYREEE (reference sequence). V was clipped by 3 bases and J by 6 bases; unmatched bases: 9. CDR3 bases: TGTGCCAGCAGCTCCGGCCCGGGACAGGGGGTGGATACGCAGTATTTT. This sequence encodes CASSSGPGQGVDTQYF.

The chain has TRBV7-2 and TRBJ1-2, with 12 bases fitting TRBD1. CDR1 and CDR2 from the germline V gene are SGHTA and FQGNSA. The CDR3 spans 15 residues. The V and J ends lost 5 bases and 8 bases, in that order; junction bases with no gene match: 9. The CDR3 loop is CASSLPGQGAGGYTF. The DNA for the CDR3 is TGTGCCAGCAGCCTACCGGGACAGGGGGCAGGCGGCTACACCTTC.

The J gene is TRBJ1-2, the V gene TRBV28; D is perhaps TRBD1 (5 bases). The CDR3 sequence is 13 residues long. V was cut by 4 bases and J by 7 bases, with 13 bases left in between. Germline V gives CDR1 MDHEN, CDR2 SYDVKM. The CDR3 nucleotides are TGTGCCAGCAGTTCCCTGACAGACTCTGGCTACACCTTC. This translates into CASSSLTDSGYTF.

The genes are TRBV19 and TRBJ2-1; 11 bases map to TRBD1. The ends lost 6 bases at V and 8 bases at J; junction bases unmatched: 12. This CDR3 is built from 16 residues. Germline CDR1 and CDR2: LNHDA and SQIVND (reference sequence). The CDR3 is CASSRPPGQGGDEQFF. The CDR3 coding sequence is TGTGCCAGTAGCAGGCCTCCGGGACAGGGGGGCGATGAGCAGTTCTTC. Complete variable domain (other parts from reference TRBV19 and TRBJ2-1): DGGITQSPKYLFRKEGQNVTLSCEQNLNHDAMYWYRQDPGQGLRLIYYSQIVNDFQKGDIAEGYSVSREKKESFPLTVTSAQKNPTAFYLCASSRPPGQGGDEQFFGPGTRLTVL.